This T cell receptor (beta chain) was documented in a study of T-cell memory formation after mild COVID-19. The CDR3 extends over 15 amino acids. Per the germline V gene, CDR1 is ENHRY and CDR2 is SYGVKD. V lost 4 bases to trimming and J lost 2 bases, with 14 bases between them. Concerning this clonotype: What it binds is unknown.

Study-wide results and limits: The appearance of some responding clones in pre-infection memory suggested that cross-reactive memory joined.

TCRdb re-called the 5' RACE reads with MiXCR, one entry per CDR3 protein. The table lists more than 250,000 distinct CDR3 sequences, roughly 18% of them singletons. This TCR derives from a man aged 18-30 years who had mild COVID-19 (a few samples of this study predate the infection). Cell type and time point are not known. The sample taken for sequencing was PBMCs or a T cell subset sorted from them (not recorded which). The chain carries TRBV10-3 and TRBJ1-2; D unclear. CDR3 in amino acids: CAISVQTSSNYGYTF. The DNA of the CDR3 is TGTGCCATCAGTGTACAGACATCGTCCAACTATGGCTACACCTTC.